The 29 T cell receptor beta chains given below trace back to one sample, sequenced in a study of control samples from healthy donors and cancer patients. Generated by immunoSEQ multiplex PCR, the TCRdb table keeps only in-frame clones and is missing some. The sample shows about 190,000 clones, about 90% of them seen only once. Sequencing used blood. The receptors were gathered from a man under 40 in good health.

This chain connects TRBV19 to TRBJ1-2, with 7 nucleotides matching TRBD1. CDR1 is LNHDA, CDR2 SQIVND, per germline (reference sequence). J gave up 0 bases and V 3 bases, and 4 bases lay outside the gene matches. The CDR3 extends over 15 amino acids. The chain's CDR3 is CASSIPTGSNYGYTF. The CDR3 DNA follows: TGTGCCAGTAGTATTCCGACAGGGTCTAACTATGGCTACACCTTC.

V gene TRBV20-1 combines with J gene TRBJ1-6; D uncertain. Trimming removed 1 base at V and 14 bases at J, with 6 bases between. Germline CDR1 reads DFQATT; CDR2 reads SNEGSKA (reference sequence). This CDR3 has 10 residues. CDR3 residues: CSARAKALHF. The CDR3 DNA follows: TGCAGTGCTAGAGCAAAGGCCCTCCACTTT.

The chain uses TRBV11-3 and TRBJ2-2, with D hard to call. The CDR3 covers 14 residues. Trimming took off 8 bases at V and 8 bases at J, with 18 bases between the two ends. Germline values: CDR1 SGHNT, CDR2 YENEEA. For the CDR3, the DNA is TGTGCCAGCCAAGGCCCGACCCCTTCGGGGGAGCTGTTTTTT. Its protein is CASQGPTPSGELFF.

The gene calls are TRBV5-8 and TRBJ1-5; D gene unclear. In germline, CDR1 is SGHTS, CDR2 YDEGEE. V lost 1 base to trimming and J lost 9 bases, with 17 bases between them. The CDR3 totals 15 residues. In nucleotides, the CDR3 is TGTGCCAGCAGCTTGCCGGGAGCTGATTTTCGGCCCCAGCATTTT. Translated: CASSLPGADFRPQHF. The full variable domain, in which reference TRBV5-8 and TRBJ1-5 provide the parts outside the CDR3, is EAGVTQSPTHLIKTRGQQATLRCSPISGHTSVYWYQQALGLGLQFLLWYDEGEERNRGNFPPRFSGRQFPNYSSELNVNALELEDSALYLCASSLPGADFRPQHFGDGTRLSIL.

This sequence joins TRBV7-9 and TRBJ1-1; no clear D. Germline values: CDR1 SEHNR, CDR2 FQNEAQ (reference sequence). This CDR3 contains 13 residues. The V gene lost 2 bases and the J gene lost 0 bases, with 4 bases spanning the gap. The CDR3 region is CASSLSVNTEAFF. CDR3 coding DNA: TGTGCCAGCAGCTTATCAGTGAACACTGAAGCTTTCTTT.

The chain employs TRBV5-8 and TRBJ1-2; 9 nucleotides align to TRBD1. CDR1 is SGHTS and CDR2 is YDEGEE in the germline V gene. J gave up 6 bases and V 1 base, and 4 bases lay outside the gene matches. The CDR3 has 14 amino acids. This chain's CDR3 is CASSLNRGLDGYTF. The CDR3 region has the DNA TGTGCCAGCAGCTTGAACAGGGGGCTGGATGGCTACACCTTC.

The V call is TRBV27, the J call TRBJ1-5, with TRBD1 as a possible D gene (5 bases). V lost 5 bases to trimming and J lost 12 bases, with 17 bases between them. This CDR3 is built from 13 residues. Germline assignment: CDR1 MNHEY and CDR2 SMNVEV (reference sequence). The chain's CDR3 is CASSDGTALLQHF. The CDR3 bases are TGTGCCAGCAGTGACGGGACCGCGCTACTCCAGCATTTT.

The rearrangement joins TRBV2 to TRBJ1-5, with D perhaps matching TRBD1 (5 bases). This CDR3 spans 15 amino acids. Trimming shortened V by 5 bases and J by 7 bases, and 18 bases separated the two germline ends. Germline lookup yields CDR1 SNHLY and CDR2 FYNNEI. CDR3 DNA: TGTGCCAGCAGTAGGGCCCGGGACGGCTCCCAGCCCCAGCATTTT. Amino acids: CASSRARDGSQPQHF.

The CDR3 reads CASSTPGQGRYEQYF. The CDR3 DNA sequence: TGTGCCAGCAGTACGCCAGGACAGGGGCGGTACGAGCAGTACTTC. V usage is TRBV27 and J usage is TRBJ2-7; 9 bases map to TRBD1. V shed 5 bases, J shed 4 bases, and the junction held 9 bases outside the gene matches. The germline gives CDR1 MNHEY, CDR2 SMNVEV (reference sequence). The CDR3 consists of 15 residues.

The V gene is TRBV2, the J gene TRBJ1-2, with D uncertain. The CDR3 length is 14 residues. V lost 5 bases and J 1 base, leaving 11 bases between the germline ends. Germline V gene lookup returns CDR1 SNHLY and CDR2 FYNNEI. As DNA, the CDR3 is TGTGCCAGCAGTCGAACGGGGTATAACTATGGCTACACCTTC. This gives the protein CASSRTGYNYGYTF.

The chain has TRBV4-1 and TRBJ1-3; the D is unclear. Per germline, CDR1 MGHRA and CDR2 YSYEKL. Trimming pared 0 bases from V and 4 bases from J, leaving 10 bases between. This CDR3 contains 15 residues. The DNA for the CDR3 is TGCGCCAGCAGCCAAGACGACCCTGGGGGAAACACCATATATTTT. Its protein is CASSQDDPGGNTIYF.

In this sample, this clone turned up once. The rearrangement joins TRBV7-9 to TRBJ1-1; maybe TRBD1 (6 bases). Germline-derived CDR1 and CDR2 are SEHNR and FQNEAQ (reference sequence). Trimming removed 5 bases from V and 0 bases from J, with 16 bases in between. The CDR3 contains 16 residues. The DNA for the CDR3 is TGTGCCAGCAGCACGCTGGGGGCTACGATGAACACTGAAGCTTTCTTT. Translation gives CASSTLGATMNTEAFF.

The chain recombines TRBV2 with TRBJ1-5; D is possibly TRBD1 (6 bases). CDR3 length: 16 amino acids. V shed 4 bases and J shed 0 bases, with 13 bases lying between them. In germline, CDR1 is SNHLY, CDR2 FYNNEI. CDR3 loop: CASSADSHISNQPQHF. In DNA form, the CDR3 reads TGTGCCAGCAGTGCGGACAGCCACATTAGCAATCAGCCCCAGCATTTT.

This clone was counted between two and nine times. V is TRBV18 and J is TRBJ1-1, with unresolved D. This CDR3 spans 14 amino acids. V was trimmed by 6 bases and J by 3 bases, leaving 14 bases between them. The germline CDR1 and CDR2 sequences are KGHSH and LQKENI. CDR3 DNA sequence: TGTGCCAGCTCCCCCGGAACCTCGGACACTGAAGCTTTCTTT. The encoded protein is CASSPGTSDTEAFF. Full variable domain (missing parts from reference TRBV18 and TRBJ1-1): NAGVMQNPRHLVRRRGQEARLRCSPMKGHSHVYWYRQLPEEGLKFMVYLQKENIIDESGMPKERFSAEFPKEGPSILRIQQVVRGDSAAYFCASSPGTSDTEAFFGQGTRLTVV.

CDR3 DNA sequence: TGTGCCAGCAGCCCCTGGGAGGGGGGCCGATCACCCCTCCACTTT. Encoded protein: CASSPWEGGRSPLHF. The chain links TRBV11-2 to TRBJ1-6; possibly TRBD1 for D (6 bases). Germline CDR1 SGHAT, CDR2 FQNNGV. With 5 bases removed from V and 10 bases from J, the gap between germline ends came to 18 bases. The CDR3 is made up of 15 amino acids.

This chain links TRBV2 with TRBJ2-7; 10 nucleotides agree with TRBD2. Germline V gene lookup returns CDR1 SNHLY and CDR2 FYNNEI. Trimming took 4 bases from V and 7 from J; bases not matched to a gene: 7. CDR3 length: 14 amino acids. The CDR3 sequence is CASSALAGGGEQYF. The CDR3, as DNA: TGTGCCAGCAGTGCGTTAGCGGGGGGTGGTGAGCAGTACTTC.

The CDR3 sequence is CASSRSGGATDTQYF. CDR3 coding DNA: TGTGCCAGCAGCAGAAGCGGGGGGGCCACAGATACGCAGTATTTT. The chain is built from TRBV7-9 and TRBJ2-3, with 10 bases lining up with TRBD2. The CDR3 runs to 15 residues. V lost 5 bases and J lost 2; bases outside the gene matches: 4. Germline V CDR1 and CDR2: SEHNR, FQNEAQ (reference sequence).

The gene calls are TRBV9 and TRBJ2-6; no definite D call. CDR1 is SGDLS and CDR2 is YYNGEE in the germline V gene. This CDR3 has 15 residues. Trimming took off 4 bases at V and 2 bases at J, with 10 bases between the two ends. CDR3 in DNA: TGTGCCAGCAGCCCCGTTCCCCCTGGGGCCAACGTCCTGACTTTC. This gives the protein CASSPVPPGANVLTF.

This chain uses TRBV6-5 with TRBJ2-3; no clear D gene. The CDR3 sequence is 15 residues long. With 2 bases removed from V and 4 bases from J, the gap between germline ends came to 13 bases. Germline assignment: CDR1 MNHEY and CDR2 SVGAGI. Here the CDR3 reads CASSYEVVSADTQYF. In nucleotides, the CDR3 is TGTGCCAGCAGTTACGAAGTAGTATCTGCAGATACGCAGTATTTT.

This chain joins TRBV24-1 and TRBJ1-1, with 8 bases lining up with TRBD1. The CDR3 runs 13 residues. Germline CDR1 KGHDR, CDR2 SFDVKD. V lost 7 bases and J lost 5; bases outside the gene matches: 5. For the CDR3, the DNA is TGTGCCACCAGCAGGACAGGGAGTACTGAAGCTTTCTTT. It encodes CATSRTGSTEAFF.

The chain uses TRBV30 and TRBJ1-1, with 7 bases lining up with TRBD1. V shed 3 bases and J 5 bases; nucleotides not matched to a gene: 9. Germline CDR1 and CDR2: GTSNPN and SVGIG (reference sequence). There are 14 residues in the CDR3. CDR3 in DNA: TGTGCCTGGAGGCGGACAGGACAAGGGACTGAAGCTTTCTTT. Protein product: CAWRRTGQGTEAFF. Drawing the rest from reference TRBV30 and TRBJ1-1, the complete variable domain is SQTIHQWPATLVQPVGSPLSLECTVEGTSNPNLYWYRQAAGRGLQLLFYSVGIGQISSEVPQNLSASRPQDRQFILSSKKLLLSDSGFYLCAWRRTGQGTEAFFGQGTRLTVV.

CDR3 region: CASSEAFQRGLSQPQHF. In DNA form, the CDR3 reads TGTGCCAGCAGTGAAGCCTTCCAGAGGGGGCTTAGCCAGCCCCAGCATTTT. This sequence joins TRBV2 and TRBJ1-5; TRBD1 agrees at 7 bases. V gave up 0 bases and J gave up 7 bases; unmatched junction bases: 12. The germline V gene has CDR1 SNHLY and CDR2 FYNNEI. The CDR3 covers 17 residues.

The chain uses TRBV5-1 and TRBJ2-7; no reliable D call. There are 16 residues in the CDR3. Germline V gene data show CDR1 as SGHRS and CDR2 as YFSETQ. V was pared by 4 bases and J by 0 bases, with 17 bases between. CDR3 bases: TGCGCCAGCAGCCAACTTAACGGAAAGAGCTCCTACGAGCAGTACTTC. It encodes CASSQLNGKSSYEQYF.

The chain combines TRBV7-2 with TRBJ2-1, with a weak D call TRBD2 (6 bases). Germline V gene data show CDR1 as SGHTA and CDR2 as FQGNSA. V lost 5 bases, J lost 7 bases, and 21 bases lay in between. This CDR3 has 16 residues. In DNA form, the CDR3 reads TGTGCCAGCAGCATAGAGGGCGGGGCGTCGAGTAATGAGCAGTTCTTC. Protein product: CASSIEGGASSNEQFF.

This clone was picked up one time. CDR3 bases: TGTGCCAGTAGTGGGGGACAGGGCTTTCAGCCCCAGCATTTT. Its protein is CASSGGQGFQPQHF. The chain recombines TRBV19 with TRBJ1-5; the match to TRBD1 covers 9 bases. Germline V gives CDR1 LNHDA, CDR2 SQIVND (reference sequence). V gave up 5 bases and J gave up 6 bases; unmatched junction bases: 5. This CDR3 has 14 residues.

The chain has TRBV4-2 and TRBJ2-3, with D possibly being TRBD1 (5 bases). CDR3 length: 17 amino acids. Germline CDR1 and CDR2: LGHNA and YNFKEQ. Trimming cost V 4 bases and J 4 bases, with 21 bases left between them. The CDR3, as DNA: TGTGCCAGCAGCCCGGTTCCCGGCGCCAGGGTACCAGATACGCAGTATTTT. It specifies CASSPVPGARVPDTQYF.

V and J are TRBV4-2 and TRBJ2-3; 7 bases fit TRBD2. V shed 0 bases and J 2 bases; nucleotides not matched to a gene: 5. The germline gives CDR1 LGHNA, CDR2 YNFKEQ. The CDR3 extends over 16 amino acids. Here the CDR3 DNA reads TGTGCCAGCAGCCAAGACCCGGGGAGGGCCACAGATACGCAGTATTTT. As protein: CASSQDPGRATDTQYF.

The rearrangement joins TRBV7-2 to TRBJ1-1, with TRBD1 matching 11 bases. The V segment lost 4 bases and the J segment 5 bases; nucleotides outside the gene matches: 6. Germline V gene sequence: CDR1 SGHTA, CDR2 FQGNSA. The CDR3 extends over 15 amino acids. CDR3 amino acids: CASSSYGTGGTEAFF. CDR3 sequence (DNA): TGTGCCAGCAGCTCTTACGGGACAGGGGGAACTGAAGCTTTCTTT. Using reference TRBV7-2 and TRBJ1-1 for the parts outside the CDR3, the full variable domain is GAGVSQSPSNKVTEKGKDVELRCDPISGHTALYWYRQSLGQGLEFLIYFQGNSAPDKSGLPSDRFSAERTGGSVSTLTIQRTQQEDSAVYLCASSSYGTGGTEAFFGQGTRLTVV.

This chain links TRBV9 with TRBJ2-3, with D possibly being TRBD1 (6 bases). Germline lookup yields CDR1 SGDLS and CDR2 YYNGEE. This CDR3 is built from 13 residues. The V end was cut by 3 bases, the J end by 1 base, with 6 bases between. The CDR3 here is CASSEGGTDTQYF. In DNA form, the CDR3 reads TGTGCCAGCAGCGAGGGGGGCACAGATACGCAGTATTTT.